This T cell receptor (beta chain) was obtained from a study of control samples from healthy donors and cancer patients. Germline V gives CDR1 GTSNPN, CDR2 SVGIG (reference sequence). The CDR3 runs to 15 residues. V was pared by 3 bases and J by 10 bases, with 16 bases of the junction left unmatched. Here immunoSEQ multiplex PCR was the method, and the copy in TCRdb shows in-frame clones only, minus some. The data show about 30,000 clones, 79% seen once. The sequence was obtained from a man in his 60s with head and neck cancer. The rearrangement links TRBV30 to TRBJ1-1; the match to TRBD1 covers 8 bases. Sequencing input: PBMCs. The CDR3 DNA is TGTGCCTGGAGCAGAGGCAGGGGGCGCATCTTAGGAGCTTTCTTT. Its translation: CAWSRGRGRILGAFF.